These 26 T cell receptor beta chains were sequenced from one sample in a study of cytomegalovirus exposure and HLA in healthy donors. With 60 Vbeta and 13 Jbeta primers, the PCR was carried out. Clones were read by immunoSEQ multiplex PCR, and TCRdb kept only the in-frame ones, dropping some. The table has 100,000 to 150,000 clones, approximately 80% seen once. The sequencing input was PBMCs. Every receptor here comes from a male donor in good health and CMV-seropositive.

The chain joins TRBV11-2 to TRBJ2-3; unclear D gene. The CDR3 length is 12 residues. Trimming cost V 3 bases and J 4 bases, with 5 bases left between them. Looked up from germline, CDR1 is SGHAT and CDR2 is FQNNGV. The CDR3, as DNA: TGTGCCAGCAGCTTCTCCCCAGATACGCAGTATTTT. Translation gives CASSFSPDTQYF.

The chain joins TRBV28 to TRBJ2-5, with 10 bases that match TRBD1. Germline CDR1 is MDHEN and CDR2 is SYDVKM. This CDR3 is built from 16 residues. Trimming took 4 bases from V and 5 from J; bases not matched to a gene: 10. CDR3 DNA sequence: TGTGCCAGCAGTTCGAACCGACAGGGGGCGCGGGAGACCCAGTACTTC. Protein product: CASSSNRQGARETQYF.

This chain's CDR3 is CASSHNPDRGGETQYF. CDR3 in DNA: TGTGCCAGCAGTCATAACCCGGACAGGGGAGGGGAGACCCAGTACTTC. The rearrangement links TRBV27 to TRBJ2-5; TRBD1 matches 9 bases. The ends lost 5 bases at V and 5 bases at J; junction bases unmatched: 12. The CDR3 extends over 16 amino acids. Germline V gene lookup returns CDR1 MNHEY and CDR2 SMNVEV (reference sequence).

The V gene is TRBV9, the J gene TRBJ2-5, with TRBD2 matching over 9 bases. The CDR3 consists of 15 residues. Germline assignment: CDR1 SGDLS and CDR2 YYNGEE. Germline trimming cut 2 bases from V and 2 bases from J; bases unmatched to any gene: 4. The CDR3 DNA is TGTGCCAGCAGCGTGGCTAGCGGGATACAAGAGACCCAGTACTTC. Translating it yields CASSVASGIQETQYF.

The chain links TRBV5-4 to TRBJ2-7; 7 nucleotides line up with TRBD2. The ends lost 0 bases at V and 0 bases at J; junction bases unmatched: 0. Germline-derived CDR1 and CDR2 are SGHNT and YYREEE (reference sequence). This CDR3 is 14 amino acids long. Here the CDR3 reads CASSLGDYSYEQYF. The CDR3 DNA is TGTGCCAGCAGCTTGGGGGACTACTCCTACGAGCAGTACTTC.

The chain couples TRBV7-9 to TRBJ2-7; TRBD2 aligns across 7 bases. The CDR3 is 14 residues long. The germline CDR1 and CDR2 sequences are SEHNR and FQNEAQ (reference sequence). V was pared by 1 base and J by 2 bases, with 2 bases of the junction left unmatched. The CDR3 DNA reads TGTGCCAGCAGCTTAGAGGCGGGGGCCTACGAGCAGTACTTC. The encoded protein is CASSLEAGAYEQYF.

The genes are TRBV5-1 and TRBJ1-4, with 9 bases aligning to TRBD1. J gave up 5 bases and V 5 bases, and 4 bases lay outside the gene matches. Germline CDR1 SGHRS, CDR2 YFSETQ. CDR3 length equals 14 residues. Written as DNA, the CDR3 is TGCGCCAGCAGGGCCGGGACAGGGAATGAAAAACTGTTTTTT. It encodes CASRAGTGNEKLFF.

V usage is TRBV5-6 and J usage is TRBJ2-5; 8 nucleotides match TRBD2. The J call may be in error: the DNA end matches TRBJ2-7 better. The CDR3 sequence is 15 residues long. The germline V gene has CDR1 SGHDT and CDR2 YYEEEE. This CDR3 reads CASTALTSVGHEQYF. DNA for the CDR3: TGTGCCAGCACCGCACTGACTAGCGTAGGCCACGAGCAGTACTTC.

The chain couples TRBV28 to TRBJ1-1; perhaps TRBD1 as D (5 bases). The CDR3 sequence is 17 residues long. Trimming pared 1 base from V and 3 bases from J, leaving 18 bases between. Germline assignment: CDR1 MDHEN and CDR2 SYDVKM. The CDR3, as DNA: TGTGCCAGCAGTTTATACGGGGACTTAACCCGGGACACTGAAGCTTTCTTT. Translating gives CASSLYGDLTRDTEAFF.

This clone was counted once. The chain links TRBV28 to TRBJ2-7, with 8 bases aligning to TRBD2. This CDR3 spans 14 amino acids. Trimming cost V 5 bases and J 6 bases; bases outside gene matches: 9. CDR1 is MDHEN, CDR2 SYDVKM, per germline. The CDR3 coding sequence is TGTGCCAGCAGTCCCGGGGAGCGGGAGATCGAGCAGTACTTC. Protein sequence: CASSPGEREIEQYF. The full variable domain, in which reference TRBV28 and TRBJ2-7 provide the parts outside the CDR3, is DVKVTQSSRYLVKRTGEKVFLECVQDMDHENMFWYRQDPGLGLRLIYFSYDVKMKEKGDIPEGYSVSREKKERFSLILESASTNQTSMYLCASSPGEREIEQYFGPGTRLTVT.

The rearrangement links TRBV7-2 to TRBJ2-5; tentatively, D is TRBD1 (5 bases). The CDR3 totals 15 residues. V lost 6 bases and J 2 bases, leaving 16 bases between the germline ends. The germline gives CDR1 SGHTA, CDR2 FQGNSA. The CDR3 DNA is TGTGCCAGCAGTAGAGGCCCGACAGAGCAAGAGACCCAGTACTTC. Protein product: CASSRGPTEQETQYF.

V and J are TRBV9 and TRBJ1-4; 11 bases map to TRBD1. Germline V CDR1 and CDR2: SGDLS, YYNGEE. CDR3 length equals 16 residues. V lost 4 bases to trimming and J lost 7 bases; unmatched junction nucleotides: 9. The CDR3 loop reads CASSPGTGGISEKLFF. CDR3 in DNA: TGTGCCAGCAGCCCGGGGACAGGGGGGATCAGTGAAAAACTGTTTTTT.

V usage is TRBV9 and J usage is TRBJ1-1; possibly TRBD1 for D (5 bases). V was shortened by 4 bases and J by 0 bases, with 7 bases between the two germline ends. This CDR3 contains 13 residues. Germline V lookup: CDR1 SGDLS, CDR2 YYNGEE. CDR3 nucleotides: TGTGCCAGCAGCCAACAGGTGAACACTGAAGCTTTCTTT. It encodes CASSQQVNTEAFF.

This clone was picked up a small number of times. This sequence joins TRBV11-2 and TRBJ2-1; D ambiguous. This CDR3 contains 11 residues. Germline CDR1 is SGHAT and CDR2 is FQNNGV. Trimming shortened V by 1 base and J by 13 bases, and 8 bases separated the two germline ends. DNA for the CDR3: TGTGCCAGCAGCTTAGGTGTAATCCAGTTCTTC. It yields the protein CASSLGVIQFF.

The chain recombines TRBV9 with TRBJ2-1; 8 nucleotides match TRBD2. CDR3 length equals 16 residues. V lost 0 bases, J lost 5 bases, and 7 bases stayed unmatched. Germline V CDR1 and CDR2: SGDLS, YYNGEE. The CDR3 DNA follows: TGTGCCAGCAGCGTAGTATGGCGGGAGGACAACAATGAGCAGTTCTTC. Its protein product is CASSVVWREDNNEQFF.

The chain joins TRBV28 to TRBJ2-5; 9 positions agree with TRBD1. With 5 bases clipped from V and 11 bases from J, the junction kept 15 bases outside the gene matches. The germline V gene encodes CDR1 MDHEN and CDR2 SYDVKM. This CDR3 is 15 amino acids long. The CDR3: CASSGVRDRAKDQYF. CDR3 in DNA: TGTGCCAGCAGTGGGGTCCGGGACAGGGCAAAAGATCAGTACTTC. Supplemented by reference TRBV28 and TRBJ2-5, the full variable domain reads DVKVTQSSRYLVKRTGEKVFLECVQDMDHENMFWYRQDPGLGLRLIYFSYDVKMKEKGDIPEGYSVSREKKERFSLILESASTNQTSMYLCASSGVRDRAKDQYFGPGTRLLVL.

In its sample, this clone was seen a few times. The germline gene is not matched at one end of the junction; a read error may be the cause. The V call is TRBV7-7, the J call TRBJ2-7, with 9 bases matching TRBD1. Germline V gene sequence: CDR1 SSHAT, CDR2 FNYEAQ (reference sequence). The CDR3 spans 16 residues. This CDR3 is CASSSSDRGRTYEQYF. Here the CDR3 DNA reads TGTGCTAGCAGCTCGAGCGACAGGGGGAGGACCTACGAGCAGTACTTC.

The V gene is TRBV4-3, the J gene TRBJ2-1, with 15 bases aligning to TRBD2. With V trimmed by 3 bases and J by 6 bases, 6 bases remained unmatched. This CDR3 contains 17 residues. The germline V gene has CDR1 LGHNA and CDR2 YSLEER. The CDR3, as DNA: TGCGCCAGCAGCCATCATCCGGGACTAGCGGGAGGCAATGAGCAGTTCTTC. Its translation: CASSHHPGLAGGNEQFF.

This rearrangement joins TRBV7-3 to TRBJ1-1; no clear D gene. The V end was cut by 5 bases, the J end by 5 bases, with 12 bases between. The germline V gene has CDR1 SGHTA and CDR2 FQGTGA. This CDR3 comprises 13 residues. The CDR3 region has the DNA TGTGCCAGCAGCGCACACGCACGTACTGAAGCTTTCTTT. Its protein is CASSAHARTEAFF.

This clone has only one observation. The rearrangement links TRBV2 to TRBJ2-1; 11 bases map to TRBD2. Trimming removed 11 bases from V and 9 bases from J; junction bases left unmatched: 18. CDR1 is SNHLY and CDR2 is FYNNEI in the germline V gene. This CDR3 is built from 16 residues. CDR3: CALNRGLAGGSREQFF. Written as DNA, the CDR3 is TGTGCCCTAAACAGAGGGCTAGCGGGAGGATCACGTGAGCAGTTCTTC.

V and J are TRBV4-3 and TRBJ2-1; 8 bases map to TRBD2. Per germline, CDR1 LGHNA and CDR2 YSLEER. The CDR3 runs 20 residues. The V and J ends lost 0 bases and 2 bases, in that order; junction bases with no gene match: 15. The CDR3 loop is CASSQDRLAGGDYPYNEQFF. In DNA, the CDR3 is TGCGCCAGCAGCCAAGATCGGCTAGCGGGCGGGGATTATCCCTACAATGAGCAGTTCTTC.

The rearrangement links TRBV30 to TRBJ2-2, with unresolved D. Germline V gene data show CDR1 as GTSNPN and CDR2 as SVGIG (reference sequence). This CDR3 contains 13 residues. The V and J ends lost 2 bases and 0 bases respectively, with 4 bases between them. CDR3 nucleotide sequence: TGTGCCTGGAGTTATGCGAACACCGGGGAGCTGTTTTTT. This codes for CAWSYANTGELFF.

This clone came up a few times. The chain recombines TRBV5-6 with TRBJ2-3; the D is unclear. The CDR3 runs 14 residues. V was trimmed by 1 base and J by 4 bases, leaving 10 bases between them. Germline V lookup: CDR1 SGHDT, CDR2 YYEEEE. The CDR3 loop reads CASSLKRRADTQYF. The CDR3 DNA follows: TGTGCCAGCAGCTTGAAGAGACGGGCAGATACGCAGTATTTT.

This clone was counted once. The chain combines TRBV5-4 with TRBJ1-4; the match to TRBD1 covers 12 bases. Germline V gives CDR1 SGHNT, CDR2 YYREEE (reference sequence). Trimming removed 0 bases from V and 6 bases from J; junction bases left unmatched: 9. This CDR3 spans 18 amino acids. CDR3 DNA sequence: TGTGCCAGCAGCTTGGATCCCGGGACAGGGGGCGCCTATGAAAAACTGTTTTTT. This gives the protein CASSLDPGTGGAYEKLFF.

This chain joins TRBV30 and TRBJ1-3; 10 nucleotides line up with TRBD1. V shed 8 bases and J 0 bases; nucleotides not matched to a gene: 4. The CDR3 loop spans 14 amino acids. Germline V gene sequence: CDR1 GTSNPN, CDR2 SVGIG (reference sequence). The CDR3 nucleotides read TGTGCCCGGGACAGGGGTAACTCTGGAAACACCATATATTTT. Its translation is CARDRGNSGNTIYF.

The DNA of the CDR3 is TGTGCCAGTAAGGGGACAGGGCTTAGCAATCAGCCCCAGCATTTT. It translates to CASKGTGLSNQPQHF. The rearrangement links TRBV19 to TRBJ1-5, with 9 bases that match TRBD1. This CDR3 is built from 15 residues. Losses at the gene ends were 7 bases for V and 0 bases for J; bases not matched to a gene: 4. CDR1 LNHDA and CDR2 SQIVND come from the germline V gene (reference sequence).